A selection of T cell receptor beta chains follows, all from one sample in a study of T cells in Graves' hyperthyroidism and ophthalmopathy. From the multiplex PCR reads, TCRdb called clonotypes with MiXCR, one entry per CDR3 protein. The data hold 490,000 or so distinct CDR3 sequences, with over 35% observed a single time. Specimen: peripheral blood or thyroid tissue (not recorded which). The source of these receptors is an adult woman with Graves' disease, either hyperthyroidism or ophthalmopathy (not recorded which). Both conserved end residues are part of each CDR3. Fields, in order: J gene, V gene, clone size, D gene, CDR3 DNA, CDR3 protein. A D gene is named only where the DNA matches it firmly. Clone size is stated in some rows and not others, as once, few, many or a class when expanded.

j_gene: TRBJ1-3
v_gene: TRBV19
abundance: .
d_gene: .
CDR3nt: TGTGCCAGTAGTTACGACAGAAACTCTGGAAACACCATATATTTT
CDR3aa: CASSYDRNSGNTIYF

j_gene: TRBJ2-6
v_gene: TRBV7-9
abundance: .
d_gene: TRBD1
CDR3nt: TGTGCCAGCAGCCACCGGGACAGGGGCTCTGGGGCCAACGTCCTGACTTTC
CDR3aa: CASSHRDRGSGANVLTF

j_gene: TRBJ1-2
v_gene: TRBV7-2
abundance: few
d_gene: .
CDR3nt: TGTGCCAGCAGCTTACGGCAGACTAACTATGGCTACACCTTC
CDR3aa: CASSLRQTNYGYTF

j_gene: TRBJ1-2
v_gene: TRBV15
abundance: .
d_gene: .
CDR3nt: TGTGCCACCAGCAGACTCGACAGCGGCTATGGCTACACCTTC
CDR3aa: CATSRLDSGYGYTF

j_gene: TRBJ2-6
v_gene: TRBV7-9
abundance: .
d_gene: TRBD2
CDR3nt: TGTGCCAGCAGCTTAGAGGGGCTAGCGGAGGTTTCTGGGGCCAACGTCCTGACTTTC
CDR3aa: CASSLEGLAEVSGANVLTF

j_gene: TRBJ1-5
v_gene: TRBV7-9
abundance: many
d_gene: TRBD1
CDR3nt: TGTGCCAGCAGTCCAGGACAGGGAATTTTCAATCAGCCCCAGCATTTT
CDR3aa: CASSPGQGIFNQPQHF

j_gene: TRBJ1-4
v_gene: TRBV10-3
abundance: many
d_gene: .
CDR3nt: TGTGCCATCAGGGGCAGCCTTAGTGAAAAACTGTTTTTT
CDR3aa: CAIRGSLSEKLFF

j_gene: TRBJ1-1
v_gene: TRBV30
abundance: .
d_gene: .
CDR3nt: TGTGCCTTCCACAGGGTGAACACTGAAGCTTTCTTT
CDR3aa: CAFHRVNTEAFF

j_gene: TRBJ2-5
v_gene: TRBV11-2
abundance: .
d_gene: .
CDR3nt: TGTACCAGCAGCTTGATGGTAGGGCAAGAGACCCAGTACTTC
CDR3aa: CTSSLMVGQETQYF

j_gene: TRBJ1-2
v_gene: TRBV7-2
abundance: .
d_gene: .
CDR3nt: TGTGCCAGCAGCCCGCCCCCTGGCTACACCTTC
CDR3aa: CASSPPPGYTF

j_gene: TRBJ1-6
v_gene: TRBV7-9
abundance: .
d_gene: .
CDR3nt: TGTGCCAGCAGCTTTCTGGGCTCACCCCTCCACTTT
CDR3aa: CASSFLGSPLHF

j_gene: TRBJ1-2
v_gene: TRBV4-2
abundance: many
d_gene: .
CDR3nt: TGTGCCAGCAGCCAAGATTTGGGGCAGACAGGAATCTACTATGGCTACACCTTC
CDR3aa: CASSQDLGQTGIYYGYTF

j_gene: TRBJ1-1
v_gene: TRBV10-3
abundance: .
d_gene: .
CDR3nt: TGTGCCATCAGTGTTTTCAGGGCTCAGGTCGGAACTGAAGCTTTCTTT
CDR3aa: CAISVFRAQVGTEAFF

j_gene: TRBJ1-1
v_gene: TRBV20-1
abundance: .
d_gene: .
CDR3nt: TGCAGTGCCCTAAACCGAGGCAAGAACACTGGAGCTTTCTTT
CDR3aa: CSALNRGKNTGAFF

j_gene: TRBJ1-2
v_gene: TRBV20-1
abundance: .
d_gene: .
CDR3nt: TGCAGTGCTAGAAGCGAAAATGGCTACACCTTC
CDR3aa: CSARSENGYTF

j_gene: TRBJ1-1
v_gene: TRBV10-2
abundance: .
d_gene: .
CDR3nt: TGCGCCAGCAACCTCCAGGGTATGTTGACTGAAGCTTTCTTT
CDR3aa: CASNLQGMLTEAFF

j_gene: TRBJ2-7
v_gene: TRBV10-3
abundance: .
d_gene: .
CDR3nt: TGTGCCATCAGTCCCGGGACTTTTGACGAGCAGTACTTC
CDR3aa: CAISPGTFDEQYF

j_gene: TRBJ2-7
v_gene: TRBV2
abundance: .
d_gene: .
CDR3nt: TGTGCCAGCAGTGAGTTATCGAGCTCCTACGAGCAGTACTTC
CDR3aa: CASSELSSSYEQYF

j_gene: TRBJ1-1
v_gene: TRBV19
abundance: .
d_gene: .
CDR3nt: TGTGCCAGTAAATGGGGACTACAGTCTGAAGCTTTCTTT
CDR3aa: CASKWGLQSEAFF

j_gene: TRBJ2-3
v_gene: TRBV6-6
abundance: .
d_gene: .
CDR3nt: TGTGCCAGCAGTTACGAGGGCCTCCGCACAGATACGCAGTATTTT
CDR3aa: CASSYEGLRTDTQYF

j_gene: TRBJ1-1
v_gene: TRBV10-3
abundance: few
d_gene: .
CDR3nt: TGTGCCATCACCGACCCTTTCTGGAACACTGAAGCTTTCTTT
CDR3aa: CAITDPFWNTEAFF

j_gene: TRBJ2-7
v_gene: TRBV2
abundance: once
d_gene: .
CDR3nt: TGTGCCAGCACCCTAGGACTATACAGCTACGAGCAGTACTTC
CDR3aa: CASTLGLYSYEQYF

j_gene: TRBJ2-5
v_gene: TRBV7-9
abundance: .
d_gene: .
CDR3nt: TGTGCCAGCAGCTTAGATTCCCCTCAGCCCCAGTACTTC
CDR3aa: CASSLDSPQPQYF

j_gene: TRBJ1-1
v_gene: TRBV9
abundance: many
d_gene: .
CDR3nt: TGTGCCAGCAGCGTAGCTACTACAACTGAAGCTTTCTTT
CDR3aa: CASSVATTTEAFF

j_gene: TRBJ2-2
v_gene: TRBV19
abundance: many
d_gene: TRBD2
CDR3nt: TGTGCCAGTAGGCCTAGCGGGATCTCCGGGGAGCTGTTTTTT
CDR3aa: CASRPSGISGELFF

j_gene: TRBJ1-2
v_gene: TRBV6-6
abundance: few
d_gene: .
CDR3nt: TGTGCCAGCAGTCGTGGACGGTCTAACTATGGCCACACCTTC
CDR3aa: CASSRGRSNYGHTF

j_gene: TRBJ1-1
v_gene: TRBV12-3/TRBV12-4
abundance: .
d_gene: TRBD1
CDR3nt: TGTGCCAGCAGTCGACAGGGGCTCGGGACTGAAGCTTTCTTT
CDR3aa: CASSRQGLGTEAFF

j_gene: TRBJ1-5
v_gene: TRBV7-9
abundance: once
d_gene: .
CDR3nt: TGTGCCAGCAGCTTCAACAGTAGAAATCAGCCCCAGCATTTT
CDR3aa: CASSFNSRNQPQHF

j_gene: TRBJ1-4
v_gene: TRBV3-1
abundance: few
d_gene: TRBD1
CDR3nt: TGTGCCAGCAGCCATGGGGACAGGGAGCTTGAAAAACTGTTTTTT
CDR3aa: CASSHGDRELEKLFF

j_gene: TRBJ1-2
v_gene: TRBV2
abundance: .
d_gene: TRBD1
CDR3nt: TGTGCCAGCTGGGACAGGCCCTACTATGGCTACACCTTC
CDR3aa: CASWDRPYYGYTF

j_gene: TRBJ1-2
v_gene: TRBV20-1
abundance: .
d_gene: .
CDR3nt: TGCAGTGCTGGAGCCGGGACGGCATATGGCTACACCTTC
CDR3aa: CSAGAGTAYGYTF

j_gene: TRBJ1-3
v_gene: TRBV20-1
abundance: .
d_gene: .
CDR3nt: TGCAGTGCTAGTCGGGGGATCTCTGGAAACACCATATATTTT
CDR3aa: CSASRGISGNTIYF

j_gene: TRBJ1-4
v_gene: TRBV2
abundance: .
d_gene: .
CDR3nt: TGTGCTAGCAGTGCTCTCGGGGGGGCGAGTGAAAAACTGTTTTTT
CDR3aa: CASSALGGASEKLFF

j_gene: TRBJ1-1
v_gene: TRBV30
abundance: few
d_gene: .
CDR3nt: TGTGCCTGGGGGGGGACTGAAGCTTTCTTT
CDR3aa: CAWGGTEAFF

j_gene: TRBJ1-4
v_gene: TRBV19
abundance: many
d_gene: TRBD1
CDR3nt: TGTGCCAGTAAGGGGACAGCCTGGCCAACAGCGTCTAATGAAAAACTGTTTTTT
CDR3aa: CASKGTAWPTASNEKLFF

j_gene: TRBJ2-5
v_gene: TRBV7-2
abundance: few
d_gene: .
CDR3nt: TGTGCCAGCAGCGTACAGCCTAGCAATCAGCCCCAGTACTTC
CDR3aa: CASSVQPSNQPQYF

j_gene: TRBJ2-7
v_gene: TRBV6-2/TRBV6-3
abundance: .
d_gene: .
CDR3nt: TGTGCCACAGGGACCAACTACGAGCAGTACTTC
CDR3aa: CATGTNYEQYF

j_gene: TRBJ1-5
v_gene: TRBV12-3/TRBV12-4
abundance: many
d_gene: .
CDR3nt: TGTGCCAGCAGTTCCCCGGACAGCAATCAGCCCCAGCATTTT
CDR3aa: CASSSPDSNQPQHF

j_gene: TRBJ2-7
v_gene: TRBV5-1
abundance: .
d_gene: .
CDR3nt: TGCGCCAGCAGTCTGACAGAGAGGGGCTACGAGCAGTACTTC
CDR3aa: CASSLTERGYEQYF

j_gene: TRBJ1-2
v_gene: TRBV6-6
abundance: many
d_gene: TRBD1
CDR3nt: TGTGCCACCTTACGCCCACAGGGGACGGATGGCTACACCTTC
CDR3aa: CATLRPQGTDGYTF

j_gene: TRBJ1-1
v_gene: TRBV2
abundance: many
d_gene: TRBD1
CDR3nt: TGTGCCAGCAGCCTCCGACAGGGGAACACTGAAGCTTTCTTT
CDR3aa: CASSLRQGNTEAFF

j_gene: TRBJ2-5
v_gene: TRBV15
abundance: few
d_gene: TRBD2
CDR3nt: TGTGCCACCAAAACTAGCGGGACGGAGACCCAGTACTTC
CDR3aa: CATKTSGTETQYF

j_gene: TRBJ1-5
v_gene: TRBV28
abundance: few
d_gene: .
CDR3nt: TGTGCCAGCTCCAGGGACCAGCCCCAGCATTTT
CDR3aa: CASSRDQPQHF

j_gene: TRBJ2-5
v_gene: TRBV2
abundance: .
d_gene: .
CDR3nt: TGTGCCAGCAAAGGGGGGCGGGTAGAGACCCAGTACTTC
CDR3aa: CASKGGRVETQYF

j_gene: TRBJ1-5
v_gene: TRBV27
abundance: few
d_gene: TRBD1
CDR3nt: TGTGCCAGCAGTTCCGGGACAGGGACGGGTCAGCCCCAGCATTTT
CDR3aa: CASSSGTGTGQPQHF

j_gene: TRBJ1-6
v_gene: TRBV7-2
abundance: many
d_gene: .
CDR3nt: TGTGCCAGCAGCTTAGGGACCCACGGGAATTCACCCCTCCACTTT
CDR3aa: CASSLGTHGNSPLHF

j_gene: TRBJ2-7
v_gene: TRBV29-1
abundance: many
d_gene: TRBD2
CDR3nt: TGCAGCGTCCTCTTGGGGACTACCTCTGGGGAGCAGTACTTC
CDR3aa: CSVLLGTTSGEQYF

j_gene: TRBJ1-5
v_gene: TRBV5-1
abundance: many
d_gene: .
CDR3nt: TGCGCCAGCAGCTTGGTCGGAGGGGCAAATCAGCCCCAGCATTTT
CDR3aa: CASSLVGGANQPQHF

j_gene: TRBJ2-7
v_gene: TRBV3-1
abundance: .
d_gene: .
CDR3nt: TGTGCCAGCAGCCGTGGGGACGTGACCTACGAGCAGTACTTC
CDR3aa: CASSRGDVTYEQYF

j_gene: TRBJ2-7
v_gene: TRBV7-3
abundance: .
d_gene: .
CDR3nt: TGTGCCAGCAGCTTAATCGTGGGAGGCGAGCAGTACTTC
CDR3aa: CASSLIVGGEQYF

j_gene: TRBJ1-2
v_gene: TRBV15
abundance: .
d_gene: .
CDR3nt: TGTGCCACCAGCGGGGGTGTGGACACTTACTATGGCTACACCTTC
CDR3aa: CATSGGVDTYYGYTF

j_gene: TRBJ1-2
v_gene: TRBV5-5
abundance: .
d_gene: .
CDR3nt: TGTGCCAGCAGCTTGGCGGCAATAGTCTATGGCTACACCTTC
CDR3aa: CASSLAAIVYGYTF

j_gene: TRBJ2-5
v_gene: TRBV2
abundance: .
d_gene: TRBD1
CDR3nt: TGTGCCACCCGGGACAGGGGGGACGCGGAGACCCAGTACTTC
CDR3aa: CATRDRGDAETQYF

j_gene: TRBJ1-1
v_gene: TRBV6-1
abundance: few
d_gene: TRBD1
CDR3nt: TGTGCCAGCAATCTTAATTGGGAACAGGGGACTGAAGCTTTCTTT
CDR3aa: CASNLNWEQGTEAFF